Listed below are T cell receptor beta chains from one sample, sequenced in a study of T cell responses to AZD1222 COVID-19 vaccine. The assay was immunoSEQ multiplex PCR, and TCRdb's table has in-frame clones only and misses some. The sample lists about 150,000 clones, roughly nine tenths occurring once. The source was peripheral blood, collected on day 0 of AZD1222 vaccination. These receptors all stem from an adult in good health. CDR3s include the opening cysteine and the closing phenylalanine or tryptophan. Each record gives: D gene, clone size, J gene, V gene, CDR3 protein, CDR3 DNA. D genes are given only for firm matches. Not every row has a clone size; where given, it reads once, few, many or a size class.

d_call: NA; clone_size: few; j_call: TRBJ2-7; v_call: TRBV27; cdr3_aa: CASSGATGSYEQYF; cdr3_nt: TGTGCCAGCAGTGGAGCGACCGGGTCCTACGAGCAGTACTTC
d_call: NA; clone_size: NA; j_call: TRBJ1-2; v_call: TRBV3-1/TRBV3-2; cdr3_aa: CASSQVQASGYTF; cdr3_nt: TGTGCCAGCAGCCAAGTTCAGGCTTCCGGCTACACCTTC
d_call: NA; clone_size: NA; j_call: TRBJ1-5; v_call: TRBV9; cdr3_aa: CASSVGNSAGQPQHF; cdr3_nt: TGTGCCAGCAGCGTAGGGAACTCGGCGGGTCAGCCCCAGCATTTT
d_call: NA; clone_size: once; j_call: TRBJ2-2; v_call: TRBV5-4; cdr3_aa: CASSWTTGTGELFF; cdr3_nt: TGTGCCAGCAGCTGGACTACCGGCACCGGGGAGCTGTTTTTT
d_call: NA; clone_size: few; j_call: TRBJ1-1; v_call: TRBV19; cdr3_aa: CASNTFWGPTTEAFF; cdr3_nt: TGTGCCAGTAATACCTTTTGGGGCCCCACCACTGAAGCTTTCTTT
d_call: NA; clone_size: NA; j_call: TRBJ1-3; v_call: TRBV7-3; cdr3_aa: CASSLGLSSGNTIYF; cdr3_nt: TGTGCCAGCAGCTTAGGGCTCAGCTCTGGAAACACCATATATTTT
d_call: NA; clone_size: NA; j_call: TRBJ2-1; v_call: TRBV18; cdr3_aa: CASSPPVLGGVEQFF; cdr3_nt: TGTGCCAGCTCACCACCGGTCTTAGGGGGTGTAGAGCAGTTCTTC
d_call: NA; clone_size: NA; j_call: TRBJ1-4; v_call: TRBV2; cdr3_aa: CASSENWAATNEKLFF; cdr3_nt: TGTGCCAGCAGTGAAAACTGGGCAGCAACTAATGAAAAACTGTTTTTT
d_call: NA; clone_size: NA; j_call: TRBJ2-1; v_call: TRBV6-5; cdr3_aa: CASSSFSYNEQFF; cdr3_nt: TGTGCCAGCAGTTCTTTCTCCTACAATGAGCAGTTCTTC
d_call: NA; clone_size: NA; j_call: TRBJ1-5; v_call: TRBV28; cdr3_aa: CASSGGGQPQHF; cdr3_nt: TGTGCCAGCAGTGGGGGCGGTCAGCCCCAGCATTTT
d_call: TRBD1; clone_size: NA; j_call: TRBJ1-5; v_call: TRBV6-6; cdr3_aa: CASSYPAGTGNQPQHF; cdr3_nt: TGTGCCAGCAGTTACCCCGCGGGGACAGGCAATCAGCCCCAGCATTTT
d_call: NA; clone_size: NA; j_call: TRBJ1-5; v_call: TRBV6-5; cdr3_aa: CASRGGGNQPQHF; cdr3_nt: TGTGCCAGCCGGGGAGGGGGCAATCAGCCCCAGCATTTT
d_call: NA; clone_size: NA; j_call: TRBJ1-1; v_call: TRBV19; cdr3_aa: CASRTWGMNTEAFF; cdr3_nt: TGTGCCAGCCGTACCTGGGGGATGAACACTGAAGCTTTCTTT
d_call: NA; clone_size: NA; j_call: TRBJ1-1; v_call: TRBV2; cdr3_aa: CASSVKGLNTEAFF; cdr3_nt: TGTGCCAGCAGTGTAAAGGGACTGAACACTGAAGCTTTCTTT
d_call: TRBD1; clone_size: NA; j_call: TRBJ1-4; v_call: TRBV19; cdr3_aa: CASNDRVEEKLFF; cdr3_nt: TGTGCCAGTAATGACAGGGTTGAAGAAAAACTGTTTTTT
d_call: TRBD2; clone_size: NA; j_call: TRBJ2-7; v_call: TRBV5-6; cdr3_aa: CASSSSAGLSLYEQYF; cdr3_nt: TGTGCCAGCAGCTCGTCAGCGGGGCTAAGTCTCTACGAGCAGTACTTC
d_call: NA; clone_size: NA; j_call: TRBJ1-6; v_call: TRBV28; cdr3_aa: CASTPGQGQYSPLHF; cdr3_nt: TGTGCCAGCACTCCGGGGCAGGGGCAATATTCACCCCTCCACTTT
d_call: TRBD1; clone_size: NA; j_call: TRBJ2-7; v_call: TRBV6-2/TRBV6-3; cdr3_aa: CASSYLKTGRYEQYF; cdr3_nt: TGTGCCAGCAGTTATCTCAAGACAGGGAGATACGAGCAGTACTTC
d_call: NA; clone_size: NA; j_call: TRBJ1-1; v_call: TRBV29-1; cdr3_aa: CSVGTVNTEAFF; cdr3_nt: TGCAGCGTCGGGACGGTGAACACTGAAGCTTTCTTT
d_call: NA; clone_size: NA; j_call: TRBJ2-1; v_call: TRBV6-2/TRBV6-3; cdr3_aa: CASSARGESSYNEQFF; cdr3_nt: TGTGCCAGCAGCGCTAGAGGGGAGAGCTCCTACAATGAGCAGTTCTTC
d_call: TRBD2; clone_size: NA; j_call: TRBJ2-2; v_call: TRBV10-2; cdr3_aa: CASTGGSGVFNTGELFF; cdr3_nt: TGCGCCAGCACCGGGGGTAGCGGGGTTTTTAACACCGGGGAGCTGTTTTTT
d_call: NA; clone_size: NA; j_call: TRBJ1-5; v_call: TRBV4-2; cdr3_aa: CASSQDIEGGSNQPQHF; cdr3_nt: TGTGCCAGCAGCCAAGATATAGAGGGGGGAAGCAATCAGCCCCAGCATTTT
d_call: NA; clone_size: once; j_call: TRBJ1-4; v_call: TRBV9; cdr3_aa: CASSVGEGKLFF; cdr3_nt: TGTGCCAGCAGCGTGGGGGAGGGAAAACTGTTTTTT
d_call: TRBD2; clone_size: few; j_call: TRBJ2-5; v_call: TRBV5-4; cdr3_aa: CASSPWTSGGRETQYF; cdr3_nt: TGTGCCAGCAGCCCCTGGACTAGCGGGGGGCGTGAGACCCAGTACTTC
d_call: NA; clone_size: NA; j_call: TRBJ1-1; v_call: TRBV3-1/TRBV3-2; cdr3_aa: CASSQVGSGFYTEAFF; cdr3_nt: TGTGCCAGCAGCCAAGTGGGGAGCGGTTTTTACACTGAAGCTTTCTTT
d_call: NA; clone_size: NA; j_call: TRBJ2-7; v_call: TRBV5-6; cdr3_aa: CASSLVGVYEQYF; cdr3_nt: TGTGCCAGCAGCTTGGTGGGGGTCTACGAGCAGTACTTC
d_call: NA; clone_size: NA; j_call: TRBJ1-2; v_call: TRBV2; cdr3_aa: CASEQDGSYGYTF; cdr3_nt: TGTGCCAGCGAACAGGACGGGTCGTATGGCTACACCTTC
d_call: TRBD1; clone_size: NA; j_call: TRBJ1-1; v_call: TRBV6-2/TRBV6-3; cdr3_aa: CASSYRDRGRTEAFF; cdr3_nt: TGTGCCAGCAGTTACAGGGACAGGGGGCGGACTGAAGCTTTCTTT
d_call: NA; clone_size: NA; j_call: TRBJ1-2; v_call: TRBV2; cdr3_aa: CASSALDRIRYGYTF; cdr3_nt: TGTGCCAGCAGCGCCCTCGACAGGATACGCTATGGCTACACCTTC
d_call: TRBD1; clone_size: NA; j_call: TRBJ1-5; v_call: TRBV24-1; cdr3_aa: CATSDSQGSNQPQHF; cdr3_nt: TGTGCCACCAGTGATTCACAGGGGAGCAATCAGCCCCAGCATTTT
d_call: NA; clone_size: NA; j_call: TRBJ2-7; v_call: TRBV2; cdr3_aa: CASARDSRTYEQYF; cdr3_nt: TGTGCCAGCGCGCGGGACTCTCGAACCTACGAGCAGTACTTC
d_call: TRBD2; clone_size: NA; j_call: TRBJ2-3; v_call: TRBV11-2; cdr3_aa: CASSSRVTSGVSTDTQYF; cdr3_nt: TGTGCCAGCAGCTCACGCGTGACTAGCGGGGTTAGCACAGATACGCAGTATTTT
d_call: NA; clone_size: once; j_call: TRBJ2-7; v_call: TRBV25-1; cdr3_aa: CASSEWGRVGEQYF; cdr3_nt: TGTGCCAGCAGTGAATGGGGCAGGGTCGGCGAGCAGTACTTC
d_call: TRBD1; clone_size: NA; j_call: TRBJ2-7; v_call: TRBV7-8; cdr3_aa: CASSLGTGWVEQYF; cdr3_nt: TGTGCCAGCAGCTTAGGGACAGGGTGGGTCGAGCAGTACTTC
d_call: NA; clone_size: NA; j_call: TRBJ1-1; v_call: TRBV19; cdr3_aa: CASTKERANTEAFF; cdr3_nt: TGTGCCAGCACTAAAGAGAGGGCGAACACTGAAGCTTTCTTT
d_call: NA; clone_size: once; j_call: TRBJ2-1; v_call: TRBV12-3/TRBV12-4; cdr3_aa: CASSYTGGQQFF; cdr3_nt: TGTGCCAGCAGTTACACGGGGGGCCAGCAGTTCTTC
d_call: NA; clone_size: NA; j_call: TRBJ2-3; v_call: TRBV5-4; cdr3_aa: CASTPGGADTQYF; cdr3_nt: TGTGCCAGCACCCCGGGGGGCGCAGATACGCAGTATTTT
d_call: TRBD1; clone_size: once; j_call: TRBJ1-2; v_call: TRBV11-2; cdr3_aa: CASSPRGQITNYGYTF; cdr3_nt: TGTGCCAGCAGCCCCAGGGGACAGATTACTAACTATGGCTACACCTTC
d_call: NA; clone_size: NA; j_call: TRBJ1-4; v_call: TRBV5-1; cdr3_aa: CASSLTGSNEKLFF; cdr3_nt: TGCGCCAGCAGCTTGACAGGGAGTAATGAAAAACTGTTTTTT
d_call: NA; clone_size: NA; j_call: TRBJ1-1; v_call: TRBV23-1; cdr3_aa: CASSQCTGRGGNTEAFF; cdr3_nt: TGCGCCAGCAGTCAATGTACGGGGCGAGGGGGGAACACTGAAGCTTTCTTT
d_call: NA; clone_size: NA; j_call: TRBJ1-4; v_call: TRBV18; cdr3_aa: CASSPTTTTNEKLFF; cdr3_nt: TGTGCCAGCTCACCTACTACAACAACTAATGAAAAACTGTTTTTT
d_call: NA; clone_size: NA; j_call: TRBJ2-2; v_call: TRBV19; cdr3_aa: CASKHRATGELFF; cdr3_nt: TGTGCCAGTAAACACAGGGCGACCGGGGAGCTGTTTTTT
d_call: TRBD2; clone_size: NA; j_call: TRBJ2-5; v_call: TRBV5-4; cdr3_aa: CASSSQLAGAETQYF; cdr3_nt: TGTGCCAGCAGCTCCCAGTTAGCGGGGGCGGAGACCCAGTACTTC
d_call: NA; clone_size: NA; j_call: TRBJ1-1; v_call: TRBV19; cdr3_aa: CASSPQGTSNTEAFF; cdr3_nt: TGTGCCAGTAGTCCTCAAGGGACCTCGAACACTGAAGCTTTCTTT
d_call: NA; clone_size: NA; j_call: TRBJ1-2; v_call: TRBV29-1; cdr3_aa: CSVAGRTTKHYGYTF; cdr3_nt: TGCAGCGTTGCCGGCAGGACGACTAAGCACTATGGCTACACCTTC
d_call: TRBD1; clone_size: NA; j_call: TRBJ1-2; v_call: TRBV3-1/TRBV3-2; cdr3_aa: CASSLSGGKGLGYTF; cdr3_nt: TGTGCCAGCAGCCTCTCAGGGGGGAAAGGCCTTGGCTACACCTTC
d_call: TRBD2; clone_size: NA; j_call: TRBJ2-3; v_call: TRBV11-2; cdr3_aa: CASSLGTSGWDTQYF; cdr3_nt: TGTGCCAGCAGCTTGGGGACTAGCGGTTGGGATACGCAGTATTTT
d_call: NA; clone_size: NA; j_call: TRBJ1-1; v_call: TRBV5-3; cdr3_aa: CARSLGRLNTEAFF; cdr3_nt: TGTGCCAGAAGTCTCGGGCGGCTGAACACTGAAGCTTTCTTT
d_call: NA; clone_size: few; j_call: TRBJ2-4; v_call: TRBV19; cdr3_aa: CARLRIKNIQYF; cdr3_nt: TGTGCCAGGTTGAGGATTAAAAACATTCAGTACTTC
d_call: NA; clone_size: NA; j_call: TRBJ2-2; v_call: TRBV2; cdr3_aa: CASRVGAAGELFF; cdr3_nt: TGTGCCAGCAGGGTGGGTGCTGCGGGGGAGCTGTTTTTT
d_call: NA; clone_size: NA; j_call: TRBJ2-2; v_call: TRBV3-1/TRBV3-2; cdr3_aa: CASSHSGTKTNTGELFF; cdr3_nt: TGTGCCAGCAGCCACTCCGGGACAAAGACGAACACCGGGGAGCTGTTTTTT
d_call: NA; clone_size: NA; j_call: TRBJ2-4; v_call: TRBV29-1; cdr3_aa: CSVEGLGIQDF; cdr3_nt: TGCAGCGTTGAGGGGTTAGGGATACAAGACTTC
d_call: TRBD1; clone_size: NA; j_call: TRBJ1-2; v_call: TRBV14; cdr3_aa: CASSQRTGPRGTYGYTF; cdr3_nt: TGTGCCAGCAGCCAAAGGACAGGGCCGCGGGGGACCTATGGCTACACCTTC
d_call: NA; clone_size: NA; j_call: TRBJ1-5; v_call: TRBV28; cdr3_aa: CASSSRLTYSNQPQHF; cdr3_nt: TGTGCCAGCAGTTCGAGACTGACTTATAGCAATCAGCCCCAGCATTTT
d_call: NA; clone_size: NA; j_call: TRBJ1-6; v_call: TRBV7-2; cdr3_aa: CASSYNSPLHF; cdr3_nt: TGTGCCAGCAGCTATAATTCACCCCTCCACTTT
d_call: NA; clone_size: NA; j_call: TRBJ2-2; v_call: TRBV11-3; cdr3_aa: CASSLSIGSGNTGELFF; cdr3_nt: TGTGCCAGCAGCTTGTCGATCGGTAGCGGGAACACCGGGGAGCTGTTTTTT
d_call: TRBD2; clone_size: NA; j_call: TRBJ2-7; v_call: TRBV19; cdr3_aa: CASSMRTSGASGGNEQYF; cdr3_nt: TGTGCCAGTAGTATGAGAACTAGCGGGGCATCTGGTGGTAATGAGCAGTACTTC
d_call: TRBD2; clone_size: NA; j_call: TRBJ2-7; v_call: TRBV7-8; cdr3_aa: CASSLAASGGFEQYF; cdr3_nt: TGTGCCAGCAGCTTAGCGGCTAGCGGGGGTTTTGAGCAGTACTTC
d_call: TRBD1; clone_size: NA; j_call: TRBJ1-4; v_call: TRBV19; cdr3_aa: CASTDRVGEKLFF; cdr3_nt: TGTGCCAGTACCGACAGGGTAGGCGAAAAACTGTTTTTT
d_call: NA; clone_size: NA; j_call: TRBJ2-7; v_call: TRBV15; cdr3_aa: CATSREGQAYEQYF; cdr3_nt: TGTGCCACCAGCAGAGAGGGCCAAGCCTACGAGCAGTACTTC